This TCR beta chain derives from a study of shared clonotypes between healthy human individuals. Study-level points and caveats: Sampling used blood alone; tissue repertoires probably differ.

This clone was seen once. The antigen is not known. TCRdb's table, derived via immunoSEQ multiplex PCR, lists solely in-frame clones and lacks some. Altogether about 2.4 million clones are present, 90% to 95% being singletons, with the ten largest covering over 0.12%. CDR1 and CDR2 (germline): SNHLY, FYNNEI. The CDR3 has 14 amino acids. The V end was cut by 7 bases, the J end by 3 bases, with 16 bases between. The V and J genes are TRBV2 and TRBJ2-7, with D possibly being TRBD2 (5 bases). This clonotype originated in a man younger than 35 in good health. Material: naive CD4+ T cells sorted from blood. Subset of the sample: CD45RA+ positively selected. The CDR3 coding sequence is TGTGCCAGCACCCTGGCGGGTAAGATCTACGAGCAGTACTTC. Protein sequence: CASTLAGKIYEQYF.